Listed below are T cell receptor beta chains from one sample, sequenced in a study of STAT3 mutations in large granular lymphocyte leukemia. TCRdb's copy holds only in-frame clones and misses some; the assay was immunoSEQ multiplex PCR. The profile covers about 3,800 clones, with about 70% appearing a single time and around 71% taken by the ten largest. The sequenced sample was peripheral blood mononuclear cells. The receptors come from a man in his 60s with T-cell large granular lymphocyte leukemia. Some clones in this sample may be carry-over from other donors' samples. The CDR3 runs from the conserved cysteine through the conserved F or W. Fields, in order: D gene, J gene, clone size, V gene, CDR3 protein, CDR3 DNA. A D gene is named only where the DNA matches it firmly. Expanded clones are given a class, and other clones once, few, many or no size at all.

.	TRBJ1-2	once	TRBV5-4	CASSFPGSNGYTF	TGTGCCAGCAGCTTCCCAGGGTCAAATGGCTACACCTTC
TRBD1	TRBJ2-4	.	TRBV5-6	CASSYRDRRYIQYF	TGTGCCAGCTCCTACCGGGACAGGAGGTACATTCAGTACTTC
.	TRBJ1-1	.	TRBV5-1	CASSLLEGNTEAFF	TGCGCCAGCAGCTTGTTAGAGGGAAACACTGAAGCTTTCTTT
TRBD1	TRBJ2-5	.	TRBV30	CAWSVQGQFKETQYF	TGTGCCTGGAGTGTACAGGGACAGTTTAAAGAGACCCAGTACTTC
.	TRBJ2-5	.	TRBV29-1	CSVQSGTRETQYF	TGCAGCGTGCAATCCGGGACACGAGAGACCCAGTACTTC
.	TRBJ1-2	.	TRBV30	CATNAGRNYGYTF	TGTGCCACCAACGCCGGACGGAACTATGGCTACACCTTC
.	TRBJ2-1	few	TRBV7-9	CASSPLGGRTYNEQFF	TGTGCCAGCAGCCCGCTGGGTGGGAGAACCTACAATGAGCAGTTCTTC
.	TRBJ2-5	.	TRBV30	CAWSVDAVIQTQYF	TGTGCCTGGAGTGTAGACGCGGTGATTCAGACCCAGTACTTC
TRBD1	TRBJ2-7	.	TRBV15	CATADTGDEQYF	TGTGCCACGGCGGACACAGGGGACGAGCAGTACTTC
TRBD2	TRBJ2-5	few	TRBV7-3	CASSPQGGAGETQYF	TGTGCCAGCAGCCCCCAGGGAGGGGCGGGGGAGACCCAGTACTTC
.	TRBJ2-1	.	TRBV9	CASSVGDQNEQFF	TGTGCCAGCAGCGTAGGAGACCAGAATGAGCAGTTCTTC
TRBD1	TRBJ1-2	.	TRBV25-1	CASSEGRGVSGYTF	TGTGCCAGCAGTGAGGGCAGGGGGGTCAGTGGCTACACCTTC
.	TRBJ2-3	.	TRBV9	CASSAPFSSGTDTQYF	TGTGCCAGCAGCGCCCCCTTTTCTAGCGGCACAGATACGCAGTATTTT
TRBD2	TRBJ2-2	.	TRBV29-1	CSALGLAGLNTGELFF	TGCAGCGCCCTGGGACTAGCGGGACTTAACACCGGGGAGCTGTTTTTT
.	TRBJ2-2	.	TRBV2	CASSGTVMGGELFF	TGTGCCAGCAGTGGGACAGTGATGGGCGGGGAGCTGTTTTTT
.	TRBJ2-1	.	TRBV5-1	CASSLEGYEQFF	TGCGCCAGCAGCTTGGAGGGGTATGAGCAGTTCTTC
.	TRBJ1-1	.	TRBV5-4	CASSPTQNTEAFF	TGTGCCAGCAGCCCAACTCAGAACACTGAAGCTTTCTTT
TRBD1	TRBJ1-1	.	TRBV5-1	CASSFTGAPAEAFF	TGCGCCAGCAGCTTTACAGGGGCCCCGGCTGAAGCTTTCTTT
TRBD1	TRBJ1-2	few	TRBV18	CASSPPGQGARGYTF	TGTGCCAGCTCACCGCCGGGACAGGGGGCTCGTGGCTACACCTTC
TRBD1	TRBJ1-6	.	TRBV5-1	CASSSGQGAFPLHF	TGCGCCAGCAGCTCGGGACAGGGCGCGTTTCCCCTCCACTTT
.	TRBJ1-2	.	TRBV7-9	CASSLGQGYTF	TGTGCCAGCAGCTTAGGTCAAGGCTACACCTTC
.	TRBJ2-7	few	TRBV6-6	CASSYSTDNYEQYF	TGTGCCAGCAGTTACTCTACAGACAACTACGAGCAGTACTTC